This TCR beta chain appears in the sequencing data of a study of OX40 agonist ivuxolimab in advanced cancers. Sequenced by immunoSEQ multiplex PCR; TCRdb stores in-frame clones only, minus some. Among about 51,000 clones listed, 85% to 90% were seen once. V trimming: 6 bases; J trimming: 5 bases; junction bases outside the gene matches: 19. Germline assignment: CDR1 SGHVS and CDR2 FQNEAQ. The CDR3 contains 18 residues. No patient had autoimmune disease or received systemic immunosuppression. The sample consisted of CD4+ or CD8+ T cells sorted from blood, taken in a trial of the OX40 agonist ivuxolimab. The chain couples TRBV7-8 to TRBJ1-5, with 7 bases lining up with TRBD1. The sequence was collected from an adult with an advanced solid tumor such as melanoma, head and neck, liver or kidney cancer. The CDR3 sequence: CASRPHGVLTGNDQPQHF. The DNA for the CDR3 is TGTGCCAGCAGGCCCCACGGGGTACTGACAGGGAACGATCAGCCCCAGCATTTT.